The 21 T cell receptor beta chains presented below share a single source sample, sequenced in a study of radiation and T cells in renal cell carcinoma. The assay was immunoSEQ multiplex PCR, and TCRdb's table has in-frame clones only and misses some. This sample carries 18,000 or so clones, 55% of them seen once, and the ten largest clones take about 10%. The treatment: 15 Gy SBRT to primary tumor, nephrectomy 4 weeks later. The starting material was tumor tissue, obtained from a patient whose treatment included radiotherapy and nephrectomy. These receptors were taken from a man in his fifties with renal cell carcinoma.

The J gene is TRBJ2-1, the V gene TRBV4-2; D uncertain. This CDR3 contains 15 residues. Germline V gives CDR1 LGHNA, CDR2 YNFKEQ. Deletions cut 0 bases from V and 3 bases from J, with 9 bases between. CDR3 loop: CASSQDRWDYNEQFF. CDR3 nucleotides: TGTGCCAGCAGCCAAGATCGTTGGGACTACAATGAGCAGTTCTTC.

This clone was recorded only once. The rearrangement joins TRBV2 to TRBJ1-5; perhaps TRBD1 as D (6 bases). This CDR3 has 17 amino acids. The germline V gene has CDR1 SNHLY and CDR2 FYNNEI. With 6 bases removed from V and 2 bases from J, the gap between germline ends came to 20 bases. The CDR3 loop is CASRGWTAGGGNQPQHF. The CDR3, as DNA: TGTGCCAGCAGGGGGTGGACAGCCGGGGGAGGCAATCAGCCCCAGCATTTT.

The chain joins TRBV6-5 to TRBJ2-7; no firm D call. CDR3 length equals 14 residues. Trimming took off 11 bases at V and 5 bases at J, with 22 bases between the two ends. Germline V gene sequence: CDR1 MNHEY, CDR2 SVGAGI. CDR3 amino acids: CAAGRSRRVHEQYF. The CDR3 bases are TGTGCCGCCGGCAGGAGTCGTAGGGTACACGAGCAGTACTTC.

The rearrangement joins TRBV11-3 to TRBJ2-2; D is ambiguous. Per the germline V gene, CDR1 is SGHNT and CDR2 is YENEEA. The CDR3 sequence is 14 residues long. V lost 5 bases, J lost 7 bases, and 14 bases lay in between. CDR3 DNA: TGTGCCAGCAGCAAACAACTCGGGCTCGGGGAGCTGTTTTTT. Its protein is CASSKQLGLGELFF.

V gene TRBV18 combines with J gene TRBJ2-5; D not certain. Germline V CDR1 and CDR2: KGHSH, LQKENI. CDR3 length: 10 residues. The V and J ends lost 6 bases and 1 base respectively, with 0 bases between them. CDR3: CASSQETQYF. For the CDR3, the DNA is TGTGCCAGCTCCCAAGAGACCCAGTACTTC. Full variable domain (outside the CDR3, taken from reference TRBV18 and TRBJ2-5): NAGVMQNPRHLVRRRGQEARLRCSPMKGHSHVYWYRQLPEEGLKFMVYLQKENIIDESGMPKERFSAEFPKEGPSILRIQQVVRGDSAAYFCASSQETQYFGPGTRLLVL.

The CDR3 sequence is CASSSLAGAGELFF. CDR3 nucleotide sequence: TGTGCCAGTAGTAGTCTAGCGGGAGCCGGGGAGCTGTTTTTT. The rearrangement uses TRBV19 and TRBJ2-2; 10 bases fit TRBD2. V lost 4 bases to trimming and J lost 6 bases; unmatched junction nucleotides: 2. Germline assignment: CDR1 LNHDA and CDR2 SQIVND (reference sequence). The CDR3 has 14 residues. The whole variable domain, remainder taken from reference TRBV19 and TRBJ2-2, is DGGITQSPKYLFRKEGQNVTLSCEQNLNHDAMYWYRQDPGQGLRLIYYSQIVNDFQKGDIAEGYSVSREKKESFPLTVTSAQKNPTAFYLCASSSLAGAGELFFGEGSRLTVL.

In its sample, this clone was seen a few times. The chain links TRBV9 to TRBJ1-1; no reliable D call. CDR3 length equals 13 residues. V lost 4 bases and J 4 bases, leaving 11 bases between the germline ends. The germline CDR1 and CDR2 sequences are SGDLS and YYNGEE. CDR3 sequence (DNA): TGTGCCAGCAGCTTGCAGACGAGCACTGAAGCTTTCTTT. Protein sequence: CASSLQTSTEAFF.

This clone is medium-sized in the sample. This chain joins TRBV6-1 and TRBJ2-1, with 11 bases aligning to TRBD2. CDR3 size: 15 residues. CDR1 and CDR2 from the germline V gene are MNHNS and SASEGT. V shed 7 bases and J 3 bases; nucleotides not matched to a gene: 5. The CDR3 bases are TGTGCCAGCAACCTAGCGGGAGGAGGCTACAATGAGCAGTTCTTC. Amino acids: CASNLAGGGYNEQFF.

The chain employs TRBV7-9 and TRBJ1-4, with 7 bases lining up with TRBD1. This CDR3 is built from 14 residues. CDR1 SEHNR and CDR2 FQNEAQ come from the germline V gene (reference sequence). The V gene end was trimmed by 4 bases and the J gene end by 5 bases; junction bases not matched to a gene: 4. CDR3 DNA sequence: TGTGCCAGCAGCTCCGGCAGGGGGAATGAAAAACTGTTTTTT. Amino acids: CASSSGRGNEKLFF.

There are a few counts of this clone. The chain employs TRBV18 and TRBJ1-6, with a tentative D call TRBD1 (5 bases). Germline loops: CDR1 KGHSH, CDR2 LQKENI. CDR3 length: 16 amino acids. V lost 3 bases to trimming and J lost 3 bases, with 12 bases between them. CDR3 sequence (DNA): TGTGCCAGCTCACCGCCTCAGGGAAGCTATAATTCACCCCTCCACTTT. As protein: CASSPPQGSYNSPLHF.

Comments on this clone: Its ends do not fully match the called genes, so a read error is possible. The genes are TRBV30 and TRBJ2-5; D remains ambiguous. CDR3 length equals 11 residues. Germline CDR1 and CDR2: GTSNPN and SVGIG (reference sequence). The CDR3 coding sequence is TGTGCCTGGACGCGACAAGGGACCCAGTACTTC. Translation: CAWTRQGTQYF.

To note about this clone: The identical CDR3 is also encoded by other nucleotide sequences in the sample. The rearrangement joins TRBV30 to TRBJ2-7, with 8 bases that match TRBD2. Germline V CDR1 and CDR2: GTSNPN, SVGIG (reference sequence). This CDR3 contains 16 residues. The V segment lost 3 bases and the J segment 3 bases; nucleotides outside the gene matches: 13. As DNA, the CDR3 is TGTGCCTGGAGCGTTGGTCAGCGGGAGTTCAACTACGAGCAGTACTTC. Amino acids: CAWSVGQREFNYEQYF.

CDR3 coding DNA: TGTGCCATCAGTGAAGGGACTAGCGGGGGGGTCACAGATACGCAGTATTTT. Residues: CAISEGTSGGVTDTQYF. The chain has TRBV10-3 and TRBJ2-3; 16 positions agree with TRBD2. V was clipped by 3 bases and J by 2 bases; unmatched bases: 2. Germline-derived CDR1 and CDR2 are ENHRY and SYGVKD. This CDR3 region has 17 residues.

The V and J genes are TRBV5-4 and TRBJ2-5, with TRBD2 matching over 14 bases. This CDR3 is 16 amino acids long. Germline assignment: CDR1 SGHNT and CDR2 YYREEE (reference sequence). The V segment lost 5 bases and the J segment 3 bases; nucleotides outside the gene matches: 6. The CDR3, as DNA: TGTGCCAGCAGTCCCAGACTAGCGGGAGGGGAAGAGACCCAGTACTTC. It codes for CASSPRLAGGEETQYF.

The chain combines TRBV7-8 with TRBJ2-5, with 9 bases fitting TRBD1. The J call may be wrong; the DNA end is better matched by TRBJ2-7. The V gene's germline CDR1 is SGHVS and CDR2 FQNEAQ. CDR3 length equals 15 residues. The CDR3 here is CASRGDRAAAGEQYF. The CDR3 coding sequence is TGTGCCAGTAGAGGGGACAGGGCGGCGGCGGGCGAGCAGTACTTC.

This clone is termed medium-sized. The CDR3 reads CASSSYRGTFYEQYF. CDR3 DNA: TGTGCCAGCAGCTCGTACAGGGGGACATTCTACGAGCAGTACTTC. J is TRBJ2-7 and V is TRBV7-8, with TRBD1 matching 8 bases. The V and J ends lost 4 bases and 3 bases, in that order; junction bases with no gene match: 8. Germline CDR1 reads SGHVS; CDR2 reads FQNEAQ. The CDR3 is 15 residues long.

By frequency in the sample, this clone is medium-sized. The chain is built from TRBV11-2 and TRBJ1-1; D unclear. V was cut by 3 bases and J by 1 base, with 9 bases left in between. This CDR3 is 14 amino acids long. CDR1 is SGHAT, CDR2 FQNNGV, per germline. CDR3 in amino acids: CASSFASTNTEAFF. The CDR3 DNA is TGTGCCAGCAGCTTCGCGTCTACGAACACTGAAGCTTTCTTT.

This chain connects TRBV5-1 to TRBJ2-1; either TRBD1 or TRBD2 may supply D (5 bases each). Trimming took 0 bases from V and 2 from J, leaving 9 bases between them. This CDR3 has 15 residues. The germline V gene encodes CDR1 SGHRS and CDR2 YFSETQ. CDR3 in DNA: TGCGCCAGCAGCTTGGTTGGGACCACCTACAATGAGCAGTTCTTC. Residues: CASSLVGTTYNEQFF.

By sample share, this clone is medium-sized. This sequence joins TRBV11-2 and TRBJ2-7, with 10 bases aligning to TRBD2. V trimming: 0 bases; J trimming: 3 bases; junction bases outside the gene matches: 11. This CDR3 contains 18 residues. Per the germline V gene, CDR1 is SGHAT and CDR2 is FQNNGV. CDR3 sequence: CASSLDRGLAGAGYEQYF. CDR3 bases: TGTGCCAGCAGCTTAGATAGGGGTCTAGCGGGGGCAGGCTACGAGCAGTACTTC.

This chain uses TRBV19 with TRBJ1-2, with 10 bases matching TRBD1. The CDR3 contains 15 residues. In germline, CDR1 is LNHDA, CDR2 SQIVND (reference sequence). The V gene end was trimmed by 4 bases and the J gene end by 4 bases; junction bases not matched to a gene: 6. The CDR3 loop reads CASSKQTGGFYGYTF. In nucleotides, the CDR3 is TGTGCCAGTAGTAAACAGACAGGGGGCTTCTATGGCTACACCTTC.

This sequence joins TRBV2 and TRBJ2-1; 8 positions match TRBD2. The CDR3 has 17 residues. CDR1 SNHLY and CDR2 FYNNEI come from the germline V gene. With V trimmed by 6 bases and J by 0 bases, 10 bases remained unmatched. DNA of the CDR3: TGTGCCAGCAGGCGTAGATCCGGGACTAGCTCCTACAATGAGCAGTTCTTC. It codes for CASRRRSGTSSYNEQFF. The variable domain in full, completed from reference TRBV2 and TRBJ2-1, reads EPEVTQTPSHQVTQMGQEVILRCVPISNHLYFYWYRQILGQKVEFLVSFYNNEISEKSEIFDDQFSVERPDGSNFTLKIRSTKLEDSAMYFCASRRRSGTSSYNEQFFGPGTRLTVL.